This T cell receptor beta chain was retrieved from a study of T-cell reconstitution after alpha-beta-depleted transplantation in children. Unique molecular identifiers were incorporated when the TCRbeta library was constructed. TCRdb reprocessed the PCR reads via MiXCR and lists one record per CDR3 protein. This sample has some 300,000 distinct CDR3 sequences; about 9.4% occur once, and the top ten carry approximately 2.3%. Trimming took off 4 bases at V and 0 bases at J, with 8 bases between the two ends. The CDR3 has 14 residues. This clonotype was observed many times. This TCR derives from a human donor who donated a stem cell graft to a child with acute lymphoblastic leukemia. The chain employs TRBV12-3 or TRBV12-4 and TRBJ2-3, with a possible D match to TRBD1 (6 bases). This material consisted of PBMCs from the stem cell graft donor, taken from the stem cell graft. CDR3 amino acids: CASSWTASTDTQYF. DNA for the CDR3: TGTGCCAGCAGTTGGACAGCTAGCACAGATACGCAGTATTTT.